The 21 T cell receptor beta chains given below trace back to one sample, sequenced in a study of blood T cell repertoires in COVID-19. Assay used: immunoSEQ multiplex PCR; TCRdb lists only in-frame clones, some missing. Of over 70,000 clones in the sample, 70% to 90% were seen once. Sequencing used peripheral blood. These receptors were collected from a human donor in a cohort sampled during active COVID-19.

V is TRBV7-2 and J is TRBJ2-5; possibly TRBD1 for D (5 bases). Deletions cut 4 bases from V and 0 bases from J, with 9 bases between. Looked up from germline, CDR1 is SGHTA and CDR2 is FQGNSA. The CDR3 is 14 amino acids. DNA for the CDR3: TGTGCCAGCAGCTCCCCAGGGTACCAAGAGACCCAGTACTTC. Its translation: CASSSPGYQETQYF.

CDR3 bases: TGTGCCAGCAGCCCGAGCGGGAGGGGCACCGGGGAGCTGTTTTTT. This sequence encodes CASSPSGRGTGELFF. The chain links TRBV11-2 to TRBJ2-2; 10 bases align to TRBD2. With 5 bases clipped from V and 4 bases from J, the junction kept 4 bases outside the gene matches. The V gene's germline CDR1 is SGHAT and CDR2 FQNNGV. The CDR3 contains 15 residues. Looking up the rest from reference TRBV11-2 and TRBJ2-2 gives the full variable domain: EAGVAQSPRYKIIEKRQSVAFWCNPISGHATLYWYQQILGQGPKLLIQFQNNGVVDDSQLPKDRFSAERLKGVDSTLKIQPAKLEDSAVYLCASSPSGRGTGELFFGEGSRLTVL.

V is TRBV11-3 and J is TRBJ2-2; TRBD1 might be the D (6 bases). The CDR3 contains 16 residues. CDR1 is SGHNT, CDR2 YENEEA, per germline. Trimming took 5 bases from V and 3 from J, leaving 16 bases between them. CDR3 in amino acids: CASSRQIDRYTGELFF. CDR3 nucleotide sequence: TGTGCCAGCAGCCGCCAAATCGACAGGTACACCGGGGAGCTGTTTTTT.

The DNA for the CDR3 is TGTGCCAGCAGCCCCCCCGAAGCCTATGGCTACACCTTC. It yields the protein CASSPPEAYGYTF. The rearrangement uses TRBV5-4 and TRBJ1-2; D is ambiguous. This CDR3 has 13 amino acids. Germline CDR1 and CDR2: SGHNT and YYREEE (reference sequence). The V gene lost 4 bases and the J gene lost 4 bases, with 11 bases spanning the gap.

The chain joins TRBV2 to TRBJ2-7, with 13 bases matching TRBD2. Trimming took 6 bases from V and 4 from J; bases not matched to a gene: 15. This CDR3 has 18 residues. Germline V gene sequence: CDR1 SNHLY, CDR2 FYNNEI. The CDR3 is CASRDTSATSGRSYEQYF. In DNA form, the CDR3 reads TGTGCCAGCAGAGATACGTCGGCGACTAGCGGGAGGAGTTACGAGCAGTACTTC.

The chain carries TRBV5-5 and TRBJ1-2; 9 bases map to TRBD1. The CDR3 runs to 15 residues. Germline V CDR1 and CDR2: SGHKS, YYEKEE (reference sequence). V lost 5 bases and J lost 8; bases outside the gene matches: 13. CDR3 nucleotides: TGTGCCAGCAGACCGCCCGACAGGGGGAAGGAGGGCTACACCTTC. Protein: CASRPPDRGKEGYTF.

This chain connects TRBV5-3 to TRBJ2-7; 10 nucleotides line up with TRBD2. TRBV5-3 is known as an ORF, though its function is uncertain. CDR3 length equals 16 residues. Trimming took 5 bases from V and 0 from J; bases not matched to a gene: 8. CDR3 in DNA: TGTGCCAGAAGACTATATAGCGGGGGGCTCTCCTACGAGCAGTACTTC. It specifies CARRLYSGGLSYEQYF.

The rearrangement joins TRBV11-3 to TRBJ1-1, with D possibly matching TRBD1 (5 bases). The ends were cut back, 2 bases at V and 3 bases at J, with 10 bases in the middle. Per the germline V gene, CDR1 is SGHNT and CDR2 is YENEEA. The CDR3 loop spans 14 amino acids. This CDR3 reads CASSLMTGDTEAFF. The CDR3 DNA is TGTGCCAGCAGCTTAATGACGGGGGACACTGAAGCTTTCTTT. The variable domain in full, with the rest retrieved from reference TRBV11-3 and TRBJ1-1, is EAGVVQSPRYKIIEKKQPVAFWCNPISGHNTLYWYLQNLGQGPELLIRYENEEAVDDSQLPKDRFSAERLKGVDSTLKIQPAELGDSAVYLCASSLMTGDTEAFFGQGTRLTVV.

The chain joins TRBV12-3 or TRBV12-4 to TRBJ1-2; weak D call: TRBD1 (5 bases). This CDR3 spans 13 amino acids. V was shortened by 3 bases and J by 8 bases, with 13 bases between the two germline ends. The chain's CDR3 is CASSFPGRRGYTF. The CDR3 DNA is TGTGCCAGCAGTTTCCCAGGGCGGCGCGGCTACACCTTC.

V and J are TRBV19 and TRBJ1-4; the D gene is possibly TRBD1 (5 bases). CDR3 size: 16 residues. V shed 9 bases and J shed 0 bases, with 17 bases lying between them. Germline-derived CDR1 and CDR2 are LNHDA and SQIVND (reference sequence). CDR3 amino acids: CASTLAGAATNEKLFF. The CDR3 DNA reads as TGTGCCAGCACTCTCGCTGGGGCTGCAACTAATGAAAAACTGTTTTTT.

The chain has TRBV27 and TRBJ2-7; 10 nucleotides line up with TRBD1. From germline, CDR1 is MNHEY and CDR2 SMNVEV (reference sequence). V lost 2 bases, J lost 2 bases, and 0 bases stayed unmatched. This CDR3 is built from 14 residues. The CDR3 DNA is TGTGCCAGCAGTTTAGGACAGGGGGCCTACGAGCAGTACTTC. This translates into CASSLGQGAYEQYF.

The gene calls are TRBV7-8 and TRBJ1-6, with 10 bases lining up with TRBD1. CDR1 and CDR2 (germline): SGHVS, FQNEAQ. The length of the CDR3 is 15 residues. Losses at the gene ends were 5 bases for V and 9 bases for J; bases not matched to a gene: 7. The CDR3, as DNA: TGTGCCAGCAGCCTACCGGGACAGGGGATTTCACCCCTCCACTTT. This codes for CASSLPGQGISPLHF.

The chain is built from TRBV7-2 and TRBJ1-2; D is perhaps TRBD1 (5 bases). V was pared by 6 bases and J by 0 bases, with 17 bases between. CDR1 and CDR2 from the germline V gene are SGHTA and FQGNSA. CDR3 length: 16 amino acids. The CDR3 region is CASSQAPGPANYGYTF. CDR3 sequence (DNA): TGTGCCAGCAGTCAAGCCCCAGGGCCGGCTAACTATGGCTACACCTTC.

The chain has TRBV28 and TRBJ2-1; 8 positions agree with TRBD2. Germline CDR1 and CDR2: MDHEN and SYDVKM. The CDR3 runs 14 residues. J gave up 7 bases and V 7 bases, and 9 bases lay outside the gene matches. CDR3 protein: CASIGAGGWNEQFF. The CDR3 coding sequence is TGTGCCAGCATAGGGGCGGGAGGATGGAATGAGCAGTTCTTC.

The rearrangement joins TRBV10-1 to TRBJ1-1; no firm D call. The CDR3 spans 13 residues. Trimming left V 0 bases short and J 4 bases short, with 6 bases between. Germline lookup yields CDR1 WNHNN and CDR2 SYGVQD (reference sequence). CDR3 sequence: CASSESRGTEAFF. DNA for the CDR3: TGCGCCAGCAGTGAGTCCCGGGGCACTGAAGCTTTCTTT.

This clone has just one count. CDR3 loop: CASSFRGKGSYNEQFF. CDR3 nucleotide sequence: TGTGCCAGCAGTTTCAGGGGAAAAGGATCCTACAATGAGCAGTTCTTC. The chain joins TRBV28 to TRBJ2-1; possibly TRBD1 for D (6 bases). CDR3 length equals 16 residues. V gave up 3 bases and J gave up 1 base, with 13 bases separating them. The V gene's germline CDR1 is MDHEN and CDR2 SYDVKM.

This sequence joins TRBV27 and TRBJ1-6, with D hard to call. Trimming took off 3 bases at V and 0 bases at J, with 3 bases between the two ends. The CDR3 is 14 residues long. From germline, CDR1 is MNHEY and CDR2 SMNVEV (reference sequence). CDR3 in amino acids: CASSFRSYNSPLHF. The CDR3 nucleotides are TGTGCCAGCAGTTTCCGCTCCTATAATTCACCCCTCCACTTT.

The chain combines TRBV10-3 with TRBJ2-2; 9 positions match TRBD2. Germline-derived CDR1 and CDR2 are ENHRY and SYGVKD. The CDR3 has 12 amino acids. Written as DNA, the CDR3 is TGTGGGGCGGGAGGGCCCACCGGGGAGCTGTTTTTT. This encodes CGAGGPTGELFF.

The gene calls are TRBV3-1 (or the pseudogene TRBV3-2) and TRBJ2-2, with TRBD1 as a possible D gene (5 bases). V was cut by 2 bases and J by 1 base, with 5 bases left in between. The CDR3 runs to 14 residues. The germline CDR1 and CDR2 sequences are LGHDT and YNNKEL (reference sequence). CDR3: CASSQQGNTGELFF. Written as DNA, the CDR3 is TGTGCCAGCAGCCAACAGGGGAACACCGGGGAGCTGTTTTTT.

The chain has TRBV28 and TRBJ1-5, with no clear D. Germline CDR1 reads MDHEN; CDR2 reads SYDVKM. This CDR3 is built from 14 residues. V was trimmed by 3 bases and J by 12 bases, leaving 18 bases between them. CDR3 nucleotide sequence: TGTGCCAGCAGTTTGGGAGTTTCCATGCAGAGCCAGCATTTT. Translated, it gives CASSLGVSMQSQHF.

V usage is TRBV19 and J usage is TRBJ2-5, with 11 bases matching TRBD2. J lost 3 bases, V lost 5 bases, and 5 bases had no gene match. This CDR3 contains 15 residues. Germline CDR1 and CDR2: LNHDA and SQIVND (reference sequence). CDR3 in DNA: TGTGCCAGTAGTCCCCGACTAGCGGGAAAAGAGACCCAGTACTTC. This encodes CASSPRLAGKETQYF.